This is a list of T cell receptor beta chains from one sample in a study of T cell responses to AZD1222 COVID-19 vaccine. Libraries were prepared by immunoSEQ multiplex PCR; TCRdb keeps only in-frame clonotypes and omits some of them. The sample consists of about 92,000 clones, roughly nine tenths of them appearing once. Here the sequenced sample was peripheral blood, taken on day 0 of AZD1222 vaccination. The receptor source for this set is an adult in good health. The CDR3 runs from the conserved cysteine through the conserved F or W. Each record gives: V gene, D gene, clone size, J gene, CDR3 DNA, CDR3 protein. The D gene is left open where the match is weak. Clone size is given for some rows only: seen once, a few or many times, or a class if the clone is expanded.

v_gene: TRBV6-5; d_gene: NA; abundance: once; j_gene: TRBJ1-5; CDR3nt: TGTGCCACTAGGATGGGACGTCTTTCGGGACAGCCCCAGCATTTT; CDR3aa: CATRMGRLSGQPQHF
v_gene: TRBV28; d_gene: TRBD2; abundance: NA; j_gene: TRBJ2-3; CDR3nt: TGTGCCAGCAGTTTATCTGTTAGCGGGGATATTGATACGCAGTATTTT; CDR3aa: CASSLSVSGDIDTQYF
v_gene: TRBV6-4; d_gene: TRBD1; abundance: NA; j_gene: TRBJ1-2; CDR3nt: TGTGCCAACGAGGCGGACAGGGGTTGTGGCTACACCTTC; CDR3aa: CANEADRGCGYTF
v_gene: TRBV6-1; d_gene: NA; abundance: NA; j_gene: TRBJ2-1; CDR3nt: TGTGCCAGCAGTGAATTCCAGCGGACCTACAATGAGCAGTTCTTC; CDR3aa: CASSEFQRTYNEQFF
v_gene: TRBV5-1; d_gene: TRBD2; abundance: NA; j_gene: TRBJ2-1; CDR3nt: TGCGCCAGCAGCGAAAGACTAGCGGGGGAGGGTGAGCAGTTCTTC; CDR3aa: CASSERLAGEGEQFF
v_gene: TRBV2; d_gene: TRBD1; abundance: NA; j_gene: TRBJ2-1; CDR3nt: TGTGCCAGTCGGACAGGGGGAGACAATGAGCAGTTCTTC; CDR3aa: CASRTGGDNEQFF
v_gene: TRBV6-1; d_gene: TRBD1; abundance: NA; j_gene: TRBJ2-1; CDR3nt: TGTGCCAGCAGTGAAGTCGGGACAGCCTACAATGAGCAGTTCTTC; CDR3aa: CASSEVGTAYNEQFF
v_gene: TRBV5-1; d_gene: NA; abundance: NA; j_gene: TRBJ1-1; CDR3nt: TGCGCCAGCAGCCCCCGACTGGATTATGAGGACACTGAAGCTTTCTTT; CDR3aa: CASSPRLDYEDTEAFF
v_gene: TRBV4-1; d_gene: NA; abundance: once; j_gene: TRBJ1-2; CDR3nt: TGCGCCAGCAGCCAAGAGAGTACAGAGTTTCGGGGCTACACCTTC; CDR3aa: CASSQESTEFRGYTF
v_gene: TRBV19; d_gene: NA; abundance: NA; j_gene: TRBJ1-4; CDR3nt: TGTGCCAGTAGTATGCGACTACGGGCTGCAACTAATGAAAAACTGTTTTTT; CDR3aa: CASSMRLRAATNEKLFF
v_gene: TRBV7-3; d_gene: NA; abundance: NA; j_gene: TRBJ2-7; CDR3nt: TGTGCCAGCAGCTCCGCAGGGATGAGCGAGCAGTACTTC; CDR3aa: CASSSAGMSEQYF
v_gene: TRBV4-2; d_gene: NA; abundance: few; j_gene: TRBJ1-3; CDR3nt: TGTGCCAGCAGCCAACGCACCGACGGGAGCTCTGGAAACACCATATATTTT; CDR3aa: CASSQRTDGSSGNTIYF
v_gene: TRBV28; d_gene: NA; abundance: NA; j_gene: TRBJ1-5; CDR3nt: TGTGCCAGCACCTCGACAGGTACCCGCAATCAGCCCCAGCATTTT; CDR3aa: CASTSTGTRNQPQHF
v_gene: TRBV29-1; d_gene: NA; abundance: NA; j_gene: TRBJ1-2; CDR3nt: TGCAGCGTCGAAGGGCAGGGGAACTATGGCTACACCTTC; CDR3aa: CSVEGQGNYGYTF
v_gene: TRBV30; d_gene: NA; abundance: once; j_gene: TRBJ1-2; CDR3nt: TGTGCCTGGAGCAGGGGCCCGACTCTTGGCTACACCTTC; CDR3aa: CAWSRGPTLGYTF
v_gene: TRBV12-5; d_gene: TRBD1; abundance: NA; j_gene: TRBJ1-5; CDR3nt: TGTGCTAGTGGTTTGGCGTCTTTCCGGGACAGGGTAATAAATCAGCCCCAGCATTTT; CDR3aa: CASGLASFRDRVINQPQHF
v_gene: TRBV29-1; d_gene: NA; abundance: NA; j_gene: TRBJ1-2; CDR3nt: TGCAGCGTTGAAGGGAGGGGCCGCAACTATGGCTACACCTTC; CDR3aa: CSVEGRGRNYGYTF
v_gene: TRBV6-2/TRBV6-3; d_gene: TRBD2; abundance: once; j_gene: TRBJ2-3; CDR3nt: TGTGCCAGCAGTATTCTAGCGGGTGAGGGATTAGATACGCAGTATTTT; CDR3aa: CASSILAGEGLDTQYF
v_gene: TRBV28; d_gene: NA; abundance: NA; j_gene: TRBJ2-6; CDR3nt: TGTGCCAGCAGTTCCCATGGCAGCAGGGGTGTCTCTGGGGCCAACGTCCTGACTTTC; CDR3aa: CASSSHGSRGVSGANVLTF
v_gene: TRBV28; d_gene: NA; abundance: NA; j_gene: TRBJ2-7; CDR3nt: TGTGCCAGCTTGGGACTTCCTTCCTACGAGCAGTACTTC; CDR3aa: CASLGLPSYEQYF
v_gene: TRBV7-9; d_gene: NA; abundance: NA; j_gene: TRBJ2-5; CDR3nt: TGTGCCAGCAGCTTTGGTTGGCGAGAGACCCAGTACTTC; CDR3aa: CASSFGWRETQYF
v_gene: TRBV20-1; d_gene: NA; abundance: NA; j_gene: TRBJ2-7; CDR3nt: TGCAGTGCTAGTTCGCGGGCCTCCTACGAGCAGTACTTC; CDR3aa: CSASSRASYEQYF
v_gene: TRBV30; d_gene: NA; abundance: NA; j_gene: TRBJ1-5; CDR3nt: TGTGCCTGGACCCGGGGCGAAAGCGGCAATCAGCCCCAGCATTTT; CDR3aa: CAWTRGESGNQPQHF
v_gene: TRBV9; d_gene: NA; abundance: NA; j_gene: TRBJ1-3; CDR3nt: TGTGCCAGCAGCGTAGCTGCCCCTCTACCCGGAAACACCATATATTTT; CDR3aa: CASSVAAPLPGNTIYF
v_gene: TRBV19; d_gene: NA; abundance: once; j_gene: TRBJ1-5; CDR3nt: TGTGCCAGTAGTATCCGGCGGCAGGGCAACAATCAGCCCCAGCATTTT; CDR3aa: CASSIRRQGNNQPQHF
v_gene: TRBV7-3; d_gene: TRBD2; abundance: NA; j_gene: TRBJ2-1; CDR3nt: TGTGCCAGCAGCATAGGGGGCGGGACTAGCGGATACAATGAGCAGTTCTTC; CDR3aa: CASSIGGGTSGYNEQFF
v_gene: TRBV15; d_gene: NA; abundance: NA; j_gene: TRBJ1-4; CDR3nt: TGTGCCACCAGCAGAGATTTGGGCTGGAATGAAAAACTGTTTTTT; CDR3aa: CATSRDLGWNEKLFF
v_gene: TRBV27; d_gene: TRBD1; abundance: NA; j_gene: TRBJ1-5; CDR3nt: TGTGCCAGCCATCCCGGGACAGGGTTTAATCAGCCCCAGCATTTT; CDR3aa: CASHPGTGFNQPQHF
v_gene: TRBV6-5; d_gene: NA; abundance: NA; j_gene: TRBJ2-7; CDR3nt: TGTGCCAGCAGCATTTCCGCCGACGGCTACGAGCAGTACTTC; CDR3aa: CASSISADGYEQYF
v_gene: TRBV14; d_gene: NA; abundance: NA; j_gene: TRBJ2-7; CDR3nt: TGTGCCAGCAGCCAGGGACACCTCCGTATATCCAGGAGCTCCTACGAGCAGTACTTC; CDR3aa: CASSQGHLRISRSSYEQYF
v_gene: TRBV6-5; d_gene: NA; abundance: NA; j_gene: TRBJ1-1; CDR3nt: TGTGCCAGCAGGGATCCTCAGGGGACTGAAGCTTTCTTT; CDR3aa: CASRDPQGTEAFF
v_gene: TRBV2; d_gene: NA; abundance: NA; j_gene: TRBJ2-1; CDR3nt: TGTGCCAGCAGTGAGTTTGCAGTTAACAATGAGCAGTTCTTC; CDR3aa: CASSEFAVNNEQFF
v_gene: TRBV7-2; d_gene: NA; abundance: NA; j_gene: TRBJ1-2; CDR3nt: TGTGCCAGCAGCTTCGAGGAAGGGGGTGGCTACACCTTC; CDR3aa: CASSFEEGGGYTF
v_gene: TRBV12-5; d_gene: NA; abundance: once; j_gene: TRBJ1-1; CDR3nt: TGTGCTAGTGGTTTGGTACGAACGGGCGAAGCTTTCTTT; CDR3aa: CASGLVRTGEAFF
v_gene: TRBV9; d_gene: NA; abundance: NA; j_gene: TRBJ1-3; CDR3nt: TGTGCCAGCAGCGTAGGCAGGGTTGGAAACACCATATATTTT; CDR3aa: CASSVGRVGNTIYF
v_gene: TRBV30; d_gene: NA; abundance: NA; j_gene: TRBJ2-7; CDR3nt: TGTGCCTGGAGGTTAAAGCAGGAGTACGAGCAGTACTTC; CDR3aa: CAWRLKQEYEQYF
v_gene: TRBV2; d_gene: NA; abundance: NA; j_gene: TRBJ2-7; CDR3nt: TGTGCCAGCAGTCGCCGACAGGCCGCCTACGAGCAGTACTTC; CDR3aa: CASSRRQAAYEQYF
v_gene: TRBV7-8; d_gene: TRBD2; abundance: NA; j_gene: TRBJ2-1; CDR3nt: TGTGCCAGCAGCGCCGGGAGGGGCTCCTACAATGAGCAGTTCTTC; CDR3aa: CASSAGRGSYNEQFF
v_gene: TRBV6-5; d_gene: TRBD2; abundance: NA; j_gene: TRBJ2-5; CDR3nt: TGTGCCAGCAGCCGGACTAGCGGGAGAGGGACCCAGTACTTC; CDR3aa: CASSRTSGRGTQYF
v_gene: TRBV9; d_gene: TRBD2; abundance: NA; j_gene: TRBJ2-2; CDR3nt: TGTGCCAGCAGCCCTCGGACTAGCGGGAACACCGGGGAGCTGTTTTTT; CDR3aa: CASSPRTSGNTGELFF
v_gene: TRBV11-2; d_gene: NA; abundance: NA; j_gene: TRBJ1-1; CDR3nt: TGTGCCAGCATACGGGGCAGGGGGAACACTGAAGCTTTCTTT; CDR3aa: CASIRGRGNTEAFF
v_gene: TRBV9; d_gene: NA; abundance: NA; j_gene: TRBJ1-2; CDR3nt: TGTGCCAGCAGCCCCGATGGTGGGGTGGGGGGAGAAGGCTACACCTTC; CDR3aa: CASSPDGGVGGEGYTF
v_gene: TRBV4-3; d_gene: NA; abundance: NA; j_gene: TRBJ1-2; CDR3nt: TGCGCCAGCAGCCGCGGGGTCTATGGCTACACCTTC; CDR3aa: CASSRGVYGYTF